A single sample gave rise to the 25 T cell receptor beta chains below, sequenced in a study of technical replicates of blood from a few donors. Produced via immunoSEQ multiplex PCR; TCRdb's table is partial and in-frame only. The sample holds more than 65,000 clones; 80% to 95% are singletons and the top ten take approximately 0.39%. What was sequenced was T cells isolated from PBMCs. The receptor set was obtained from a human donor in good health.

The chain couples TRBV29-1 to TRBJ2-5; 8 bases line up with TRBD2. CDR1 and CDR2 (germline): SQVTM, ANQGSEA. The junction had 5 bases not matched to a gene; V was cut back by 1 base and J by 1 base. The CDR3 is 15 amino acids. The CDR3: CSVEGLAGTQETQYF. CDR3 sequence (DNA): TGCAGCGTTGAAGGCCTAGCGGGTACCCAAGAGACCCAGTACTTC.

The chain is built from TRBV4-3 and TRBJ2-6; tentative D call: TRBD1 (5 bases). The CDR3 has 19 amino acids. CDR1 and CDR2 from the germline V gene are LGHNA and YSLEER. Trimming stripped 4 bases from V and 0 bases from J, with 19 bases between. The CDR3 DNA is TGCGCCAGCAGCCGGGGCATTTGGGGCTCCTTCTCTGGGGCCAACGTCCTGACTTTC. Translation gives CASSRGIWGSFSGANVLTF.

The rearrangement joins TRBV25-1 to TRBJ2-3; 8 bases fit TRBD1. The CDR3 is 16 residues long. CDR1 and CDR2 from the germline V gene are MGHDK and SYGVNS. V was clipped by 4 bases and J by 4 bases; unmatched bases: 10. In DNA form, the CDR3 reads TGTGCCAGCAGTGTGTTTCAGGGGGCGCGAGCAGATACGCAGTATTTT. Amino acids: CASSVFQGARADTQYF. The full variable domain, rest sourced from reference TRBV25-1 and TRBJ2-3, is EADIYQTPRYLVIGTGKKITLECSQTMGHDKMYWYQQDPGMELHLIHYSYGVNSTEKGDLSSESTVSRIRTEHFPLTLESARPSHTSQYLCASSVFQGARADTQYFGPGTRLTVL.

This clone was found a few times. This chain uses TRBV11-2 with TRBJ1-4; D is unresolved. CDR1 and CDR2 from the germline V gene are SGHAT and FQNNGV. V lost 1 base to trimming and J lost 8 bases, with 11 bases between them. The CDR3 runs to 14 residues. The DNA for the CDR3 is TGTGCCAGCAGCTTAGGGCATTATCGAGAAAAACTGTTTTTT. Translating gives CASSLGHYREKLFF.

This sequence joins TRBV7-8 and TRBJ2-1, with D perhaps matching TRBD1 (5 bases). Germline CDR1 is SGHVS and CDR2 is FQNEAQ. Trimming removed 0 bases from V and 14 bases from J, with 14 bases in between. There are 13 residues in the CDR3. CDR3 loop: CASSLAVPAGKFF. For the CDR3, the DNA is TGTGCCAGCAGCTTAGCGGTGCCGGCAGGGAAGTTCTTC.

The CDR3 sequence: CASSITNTEAFF. The CDR3, as DNA: TGTGCCAGCAGCATAACTAACACTGAAGCTTTCTTT. This sequence joins TRBV7-6 and TRBJ1-1; no firm D call. CDR1 and CDR2 from the germline V gene are SGHVS and FNYEAQ. This CDR3 is 12 amino acids long. V was cut by 5 bases and J by 2 bases, with 6 bases left in between.

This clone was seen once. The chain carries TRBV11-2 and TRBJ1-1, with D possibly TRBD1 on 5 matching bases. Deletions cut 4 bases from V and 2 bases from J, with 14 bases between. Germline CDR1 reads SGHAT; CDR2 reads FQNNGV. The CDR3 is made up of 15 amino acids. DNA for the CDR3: TGTGCCAGCAGCTCCCCTAGGACATCTAACACTGAAGCTTTCTTT. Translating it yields CASSSPRTSNTEAFF.

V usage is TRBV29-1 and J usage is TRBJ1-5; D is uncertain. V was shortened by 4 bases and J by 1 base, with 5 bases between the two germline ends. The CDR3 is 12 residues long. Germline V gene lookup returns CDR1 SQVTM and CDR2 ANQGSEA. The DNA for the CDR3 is TGCAGCGTTGGAGGCAGCAATCAGCCCCAGCATTTT. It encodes CSVGGSNQPQHF.

Here the CDR3 DNA reads TGCGCCAGCAGCCAAGAAGCTACAGGGAATGGCTACACCTTC. It yields the protein CASSQEATGNGYTF. The V gene is TRBV4-3, the J gene TRBJ1-2; the D gene is possibly TRBD1 (6 bases). This CDR3 region has 14 residues. Germline V gives CDR1 LGHNA, CDR2 YSLEER. Trimming cost V 0 bases and J 6 bases, with 11 bases left between them.

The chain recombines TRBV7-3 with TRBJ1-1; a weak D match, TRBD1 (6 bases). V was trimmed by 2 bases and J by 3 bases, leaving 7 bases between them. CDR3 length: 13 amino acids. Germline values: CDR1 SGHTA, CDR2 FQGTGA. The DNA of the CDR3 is TGTGCCAGCAGCTTAGGACAGCACACTGAAGCTTTCTTT. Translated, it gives CASSLGQHTEAFF.

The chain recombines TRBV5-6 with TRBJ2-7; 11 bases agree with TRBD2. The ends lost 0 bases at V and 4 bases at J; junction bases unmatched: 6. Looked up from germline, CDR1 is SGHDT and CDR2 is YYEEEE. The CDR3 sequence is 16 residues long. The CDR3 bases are TGTGCCAGCAGCTTGGGGACTAGCGGGTCATATTACGAGCAGTACTTC. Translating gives CASSLGTSGSYYEQYF.

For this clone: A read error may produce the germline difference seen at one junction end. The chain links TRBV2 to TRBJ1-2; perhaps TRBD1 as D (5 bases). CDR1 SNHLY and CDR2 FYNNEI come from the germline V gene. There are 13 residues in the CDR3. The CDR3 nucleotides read TGTGCCAGCAGGGAAGACAGCGGTGGGGGCTACACCTTC. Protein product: CASREDSGGGYTF.

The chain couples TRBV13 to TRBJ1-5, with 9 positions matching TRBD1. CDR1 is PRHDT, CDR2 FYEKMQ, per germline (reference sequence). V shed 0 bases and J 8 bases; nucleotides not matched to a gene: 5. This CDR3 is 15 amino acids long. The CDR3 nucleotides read TGTGCCAGCAGCTTAGGCGGGGACAGGGTAAAGCCCCAGCATTTT. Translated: CASSLGGDRVKPQHF.

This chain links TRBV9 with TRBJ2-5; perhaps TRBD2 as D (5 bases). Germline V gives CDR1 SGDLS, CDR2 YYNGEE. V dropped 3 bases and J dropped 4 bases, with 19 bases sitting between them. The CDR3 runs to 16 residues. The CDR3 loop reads CASSGPDSLEIETQYF. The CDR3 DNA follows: TGTGCCAGCAGCGGCCCGGACTCCCTAGAGATAGAGACCCAGTACTTC.

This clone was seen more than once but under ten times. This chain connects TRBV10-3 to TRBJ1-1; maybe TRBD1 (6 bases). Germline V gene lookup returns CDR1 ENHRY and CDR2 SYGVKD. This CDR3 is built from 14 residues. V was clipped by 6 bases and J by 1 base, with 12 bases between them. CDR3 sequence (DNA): TGTGCCATCAGCGAACAACAGGGGAACACTGAAGCTTTCTTT. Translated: CAISEQQGNTEAFF.

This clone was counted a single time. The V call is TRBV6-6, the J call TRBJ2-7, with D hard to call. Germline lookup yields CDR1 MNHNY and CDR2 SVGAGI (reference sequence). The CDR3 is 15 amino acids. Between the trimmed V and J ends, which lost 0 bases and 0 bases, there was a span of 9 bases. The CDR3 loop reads CASSYSSASSYEQYF. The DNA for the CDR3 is TGTGCCAGCAGTTACTCAAGCGCGAGCTCCTACGAGCAGTACTTC.

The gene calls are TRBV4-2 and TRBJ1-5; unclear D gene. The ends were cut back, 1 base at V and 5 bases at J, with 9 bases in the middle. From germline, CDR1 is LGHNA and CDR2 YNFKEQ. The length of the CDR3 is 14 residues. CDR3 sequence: CASSQGFADQPQHF. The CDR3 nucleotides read TGTGCCAGCAGCCAAGGGTTCGCGGATCAGCCCCAGCATTTT.

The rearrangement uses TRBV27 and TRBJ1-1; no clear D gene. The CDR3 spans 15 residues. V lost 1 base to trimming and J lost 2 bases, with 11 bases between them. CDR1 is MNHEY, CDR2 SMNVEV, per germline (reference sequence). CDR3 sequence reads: CASSLYGGTNTEAFF. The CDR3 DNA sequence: TGTGCCAGCAGTTTATACGGCGGAACAAACACTGAAGCTTTCTTT.

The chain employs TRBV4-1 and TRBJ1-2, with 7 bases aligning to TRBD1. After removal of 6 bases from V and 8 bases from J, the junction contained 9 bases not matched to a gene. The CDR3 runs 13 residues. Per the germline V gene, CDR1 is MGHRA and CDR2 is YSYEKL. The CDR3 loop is CASSLRDSWGYTF. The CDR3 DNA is TGCGCCAGCAGTCTCCGGGACAGTTGGGGCTACACCTTC.

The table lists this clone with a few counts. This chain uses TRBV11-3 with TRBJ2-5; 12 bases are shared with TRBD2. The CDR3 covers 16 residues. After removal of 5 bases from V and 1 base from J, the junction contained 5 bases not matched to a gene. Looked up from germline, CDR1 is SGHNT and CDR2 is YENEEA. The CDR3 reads CASSPRLAGAQETQYF. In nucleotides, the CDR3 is TGTGCCAGCAGCCCTCGACTAGCGGGAGCCCAAGAGACCCAGTACTTC.

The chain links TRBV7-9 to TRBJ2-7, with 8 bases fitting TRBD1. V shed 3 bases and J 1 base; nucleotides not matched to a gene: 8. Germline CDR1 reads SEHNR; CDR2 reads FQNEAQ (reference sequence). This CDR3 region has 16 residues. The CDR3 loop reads CASSLSWTGISYEQYF. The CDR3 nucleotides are TGTGCCAGCAGCTTGTCTTGGACAGGGATATCCTACGAGCAGTACTTC.

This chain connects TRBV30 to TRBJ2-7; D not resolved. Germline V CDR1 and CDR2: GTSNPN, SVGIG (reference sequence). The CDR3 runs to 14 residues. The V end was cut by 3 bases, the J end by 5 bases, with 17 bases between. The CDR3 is CAWRRGPSVNEQYF. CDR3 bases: TGTGCCTGGAGGCGTGGGCCCAGTGTCAACGAGCAGTACTTC.

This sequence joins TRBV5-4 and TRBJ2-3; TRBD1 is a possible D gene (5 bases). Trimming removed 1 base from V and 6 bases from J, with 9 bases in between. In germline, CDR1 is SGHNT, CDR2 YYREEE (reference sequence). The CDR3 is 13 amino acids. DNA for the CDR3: TGTGCCAGCAGCTTGCCGCAGGGCGATACGCAGTATTTT. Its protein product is CASSLPQGDTQYF.

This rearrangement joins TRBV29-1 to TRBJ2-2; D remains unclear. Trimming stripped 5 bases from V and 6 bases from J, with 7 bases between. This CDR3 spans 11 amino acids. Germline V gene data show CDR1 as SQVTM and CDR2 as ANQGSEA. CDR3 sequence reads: CSVKLSGELFF. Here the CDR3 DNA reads TGCAGCGTTAAGCTATCCGGGGAGCTGTTTTTT.

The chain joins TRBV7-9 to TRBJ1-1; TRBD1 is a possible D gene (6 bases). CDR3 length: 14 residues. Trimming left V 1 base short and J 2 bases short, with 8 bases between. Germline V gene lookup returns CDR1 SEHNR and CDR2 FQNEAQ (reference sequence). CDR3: CASSLGTVNTEAFF. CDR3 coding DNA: TGTGCCAGCAGCTTAGGGACAGTCAACACTGAAGCTTTCTTT.